Listed here are 25 T cell receptor beta chains from one sample, sequenced in a study of blood T cell repertoires in COVID-19. The protocol was immunoSEQ multiplex PCR, while the TCRdb copy is restricted to in-frame clones and leaves out a portion. The sample includes under 200,000 clones, less than 85% of them seen just once. The sample was peripheral blood. The receptors come from an elderly woman with acute or convalescent COVID-19.

CDR3 DNA: TGTGCCAGCAGTTTGTACGGACTACACACCTTC. Translating gives CASSLYGLHTF. V usage is TRBV12-3 or TRBV12-4 and J usage is TRBJ1-2; no firm D call. V lost 3 bases, J lost 12 bases, and 11 bases lay in between. The CDR3 is 11 amino acids.

This sequence joins TRBV6-5 and TRBJ2-5, with D hard to call. The germline V gene encodes CDR1 MNHEY and CDR2 SVGAGI. This CDR3 has 14 amino acids. With 2 bases removed from V and 2 bases from J, the gap between germline ends came to 9 bases. CDR3 sequence reads: CASSYDRLQETQYF. The CDR3 DNA reads TGTGCCAGCAGTTACGATAGACTTCAAGAGACCCAGTACTTC.

The CDR3 sequence is CASSLGQGAMGELFF. The CDR3 DNA is TGTGCCAGCAGCCTGGGACAGGGGGCGATGGGGGAGCTGTTTTTT. The V gene is TRBV11-2, the J gene TRBJ2-2; 12 bases are a match to TRBD1. Trimming cost V 5 bases and J 8 bases; bases outside gene matches: 6. The CDR3 is 15 residues long. CDR1 is SGHAT, CDR2 FQNNGV, per germline.

The CDR3 DNA reads as TGCGCCAGCAGGGCTCAGGGGTCGGGACCCTACGAGCAGTACTTC. It yields the protein CASRAQGSGPYEQYF. The V and J genes are TRBV5-1 and TRBJ2-7; D is perhaps TRBD1 (6 bases). Trimming left V 5 bases short and J 2 bases short, with 17 bases between. The CDR3 contains 15 residues. Germline values: CDR1 SGHRS, CDR2 YFSETQ. The complete variable domain, with remaining parts taken from reference TRBV5-1 and TRBJ2-7, reads KAGVTQTPRYLIKTRGQQVTLSCSPISGHRSVSWYQQTPGQGLQFLFEYFSETQRNKGNFPGRFSGRQFSNSRSEMNVSTLELGDSALYLCASRAQGSGPYEQYFGPGTRLTVT.

The chain has TRBV9 and TRBJ1-4; 7 bases map to TRBD1. Looked up from germline, CDR1 is SGDLS and CDR2 is YYNGEE. This CDR3 comprises 13 residues. V shed 7 bases and J 7 bases; nucleotides not matched to a gene: 7. The CDR3 loop reads CASQGGNGEKLFF. In nucleotides, the CDR3 is TGTGCCAGCCAAGGGGGCAACGGTGAAAAACTGTTTTTT.

This sequence joins TRBV5-8 and TRBJ2-3, with 11 bases matching TRBD1. Germline lookup yields CDR1 SGHTS and CDR2 YDEGEE. Trimming took 4 bases from V and 5 from J; bases not matched to a gene: 9. CDR3 length: 16 residues. The CDR3: CASSAGDRGFLDTQYF. The CDR3 coding sequence is TGTGCCAGCAGCGCGGGGGACAGGGGGTTCTTAGATACGCAGTATTTT.

A few counts support this clone. The V and J genes are TRBV6-5 and TRBJ1-6; TRBD1 agrees at 7 bases. The CDR3 loop spans 15 amino acids. Germline V gene lookup returns CDR1 MNHEY and CDR2 SVGAGI. V shed 7 bases, J shed 7 bases, and the junction held 10 bases outside the gene matches. CDR3 sequence: CASTPAPGQNSPLHF. The CDR3 DNA reads TGTGCCAGCACCCCCGCCCCGGGACAGAATTCACCCCTCCACTTT.

This chain connects TRBV28 to TRBJ1-3; TRBD1 agrees at 7 bases. CDR3 length: 15 residues. The V segment lost 5 bases and the J segment 0 bases; nucleotides outside the gene matches: 4. The germline V gene has CDR1 MDHEN and CDR2 SYDVKM. Here the CDR3 reads CASSRTGPSGNTIYF. The CDR3 coding sequence is TGTGCCAGCAGTCGGACAGGCCCCTCTGGAAACACCATATATTTT.

This chain uses TRBV7-9 with TRBJ1-1, with a weak D call TRBD1 (5 bases). Per germline, CDR1 SEHNR and CDR2 FQNEAQ (reference sequence). V lost 0 bases, J lost 1 base, and 6 bases lay in between. The CDR3 spans 14 residues. Here the CDR3 DNA reads TGTGCCAGCAGCTTAGCTCAGGGGAACACTGAAGCTTTCTTT. Translation gives CASSLAQGNTEAFF.

This rearrangement joins TRBV28 to TRBJ2-1; 9 bases line up with TRBD1. The V segment lost 7 bases and the J segment 3 bases; nucleotides outside the gene matches: 7. Per the germline V gene, CDR1 is MDHEN and CDR2 is SYDVKM. The CDR3 is 15 residues long. CDR3 nucleotides: TGTGCCAGCAACTTCGGACAGGGGTTCTACAATGAGCAGTTCTTC. This translates into CASNFGQGFYNEQFF.

This chain joins TRBV19 and TRBJ1-5; 11 bases fit TRBD1. CDR1 is LNHDA and CDR2 is SQIVND in the germline V gene (reference sequence). This CDR3 is built from 17 residues. The V segment lost 6 bases and the J segment 2 bases; nucleotides outside the gene matches: 9. CDR3 DNA sequence: TGTGCCAGTAGCCTACTTCCGGGACAGGGGGGCAATCAGCCCCAGCATTTT. As protein: CASSLLPGQGGNQPQHF.

This clone was counted a single time. The genes are TRBV19 and TRBJ1-2; 7 bases agree with TRBD1. This CDR3 region has 14 residues. CDR1 is LNHDA, CDR2 SQIVND, per germline (reference sequence). The V segment lost 6 bases and the J segment 8 bases; nucleotides outside the gene matches: 12. CDR3 amino acids: CASRSIPTGQGYTF. The CDR3 DNA sequence: TGTGCCAGTAGATCAATTCCGACAGGGCAAGGCTACACCTTC.

This clone was counted once. The chain combines TRBV5-1 with TRBJ2-7; TRBD2 matches 13 bases. The CDR3 loop spans 15 amino acids. The germline V gene has CDR1 SGHRS and CDR2 YFSETQ. V trimming: 4 bases; J trimming: 2 bases; junction bases outside the gene matches: 3. CDR3 nucleotides: TGCGCCAGCAGCCCGGGACTAGCGGGGACCTACGAGCAGTACTTC. Translating gives CASSPGLAGTYEQYF.

The chain recombines TRBV9 with TRBJ2-3, with TRBD2 matching 7 bases. Unmatched junction bases numbered 8, after V lost 1 base and J lost 3 bases. Germline values: CDR1 SGDLS, CDR2 YYNGEE. The CDR3 has 16 residues. The CDR3 sequence is CASSVMVGGPTDTQYF. The DNA for the CDR3 is TGTGCCAGCAGCGTAATGGTGGGAGGGCCTACAGATACGCAGTATTTT.

This clone was recorded a few times. The chain joins TRBV27 to TRBJ1-6; D remains unclear. Trimming stripped 2 bases from V and 7 bases from J, with 9 bases between. In germline, CDR1 is MNHEY, CDR2 SMNVEV (reference sequence). The CDR3 totals 14 residues. CDR3 sequence reads: CASSLRGLNSPLHF. CDR3 sequence (DNA): TGTGCCAGCAGTTTAAGAGGCCTGAATTCACCCCTCCACTTT.

The sample holds one count of this clone. The genes are TRBV2 and TRBJ1-2; 7 positions match TRBD1. This CDR3 comprises 18 residues. The V segment lost 5 bases and the J segment 4 bases; nucleotides outside the gene matches: 19. From germline, CDR1 is SNHLY and CDR2 FYNNEI. The chain's CDR3 is CASSPHPLTGKYGYGYTF. The CDR3 DNA reads TGTGCCAGCAGTCCGCATCCCTTGACAGGGAAGTATGGCTATGGCTACACCTTC.

This chain joins TRBV24-1 and TRBJ1-2; no clear D gene. Germline assignment: CDR1 KGHDR and CDR2 SFDVKD. V shed 0 bases and J shed 4 bases, with 8 bases lying between them. This CDR3 contains 14 residues. The CDR3 coding sequence is TGTGCCACCAGTGATTTGGATCTTAGCTATGGCTACACCTTC. Translating it yields CATSDLDLSYGYTF.

The table lists this clone with many counts. CDR3 in amino acids: CATATSGPRGEQYF. The CDR3, as DNA: TGTGCCACCGCAACTAGCGGACCTAGGGGCGAGCAGTACTTC. The chain joins TRBV19 to TRBJ2-7, with 8 bases that match TRBD2. The V gene end was trimmed by 10 bases and the J gene end by 6 bases; junction bases not matched to a gene: 14. Germline lookup yields CDR1 LNHDA and CDR2 SQIVND (reference sequence). The CDR3 spans 14 residues.

This clone came up once. V is TRBV7-2 and J is TRBJ1-5, with 12 nucleotides matching TRBD1. J was trimmed by 6 bases and V by 3 bases; bases with no gene match: 6. In germline, CDR1 is SGHTA, CDR2 FQGNSA. The CDR3 runs to 16 residues. The CDR3 coding sequence is TGTGCCAGCAGCTTGGGGACAGGGGGCGAAAGTCAGCCCCAGCATTTT. Its translation is CASSLGTGGESQPQHF.

V is TRBV7-8 and J is TRBJ1-4; 8 bases map to TRBD1. The CDR3 consists of 14 residues. Losses at the gene ends were 6 bases for V and 8 bases for J; bases not matched to a gene: 8. Germline V gene data show CDR1 as SGHVS and CDR2 as FQNEAQ. The CDR3 loop reads CASRNGQGGEKLFF. CDR3 nucleotides: TGTGCCAGCAGAAACGGACAGGGAGGAGAAAAACTGTTTTTT.

The chain uses TRBV28 and TRBJ2-1; 7 positions match TRBD2. Germline lookup yields CDR1 MDHEN and CDR2 SYDVKM. Trimming removed 4 bases from V and 0 bases from J; junction bases left unmatched: 6. The CDR3 extends over 16 amino acids. Written as DNA, the CDR3 is TGTGCCAGCAGTTCCGCAGCGGGGACCTCCTACAATGAGCAGTTCTTC. This encodes CASSSAAGTSYNEQFF.

V gene TRBV5-1 combines with J gene TRBJ2-1; D remains ambiguous. This CDR3 region has 13 residues. Germline V lookup: CDR1 SGHRS, CDR2 YFSETQ. With 2 bases removed from V and 12 bases from J, the gap between germline ends came to 15 bases. The CDR3 DNA reads as TGCGCCAGCAGCTTCCAACAGTCCGCGAGGCAGTTCTTC. Protein: CASSFQQSARQFF.

This clone was observed many times. The V gene is TRBV2, the J gene TRBJ1-5; D is ambiguous. CDR3 length: 13 residues. Germline V gene sequence: CDR1 SNHLY, CDR2 FYNNEI. V lost 7 bases and J 7 bases, leaving 14 bases between the germline ends. The CDR3 DNA follows: TGTGCCAGCAACTTTCAGGTTGGGCAGCCCCAGCATTTT. Its translation: CASNFQVGQPQHF.

The chain has TRBV19 and TRBJ1-4; no clear D. This CDR3 comprises 12 residues. The germline V gene has CDR1 LNHDA and CDR2 SQIVND (reference sequence). Trimming cost V 3 bases and J 5 bases, with 4 bases left between them. The DNA for the CDR3 is TGTGCCAGTAGTATTCAGAATGAAAAACTGTTTTTT. It encodes CASSIQNEKLFF.

The gene calls are TRBV6-4 and TRBJ1-6; TRBD1 aligns across 7 bases. CDR1 MRHNA and CDR2 SNTAGT come from the germline V gene. The CDR3 contains 13 residues. J lost 8 bases, V lost 7 bases, and 5 bases had no gene match. CDR3 protein: CASNRGGDSPLHF. As DNA, the CDR3 is TGTGCCAGCAACAGGGGAGGAGATTCACCCCTCCACTTT.